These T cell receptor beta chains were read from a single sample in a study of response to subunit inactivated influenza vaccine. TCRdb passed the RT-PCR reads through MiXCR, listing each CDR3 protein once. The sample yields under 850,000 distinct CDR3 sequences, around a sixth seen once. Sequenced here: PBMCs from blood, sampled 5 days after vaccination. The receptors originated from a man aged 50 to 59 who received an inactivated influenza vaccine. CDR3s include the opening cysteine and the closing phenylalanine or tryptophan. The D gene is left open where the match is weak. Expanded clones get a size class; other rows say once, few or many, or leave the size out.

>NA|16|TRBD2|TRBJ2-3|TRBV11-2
TGTGCCAGCAGCTTAAGACTAGCGGACTACACAGATACGCAGTATTTT
CASSLRLADYTDTQYF
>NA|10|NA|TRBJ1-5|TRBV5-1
TGCGCCAGCAGCTTCGGGCCCCAGCATTTT
CASSFGPQHF
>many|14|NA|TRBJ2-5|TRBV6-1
TGTGCCAGCAGCTTCGGACAAGCCGGGGAGACCCAGTACTTC
CASSFGQAGETQYF
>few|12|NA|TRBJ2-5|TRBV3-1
TGTGCCAGCAGCCAAGATTCAGGAACCCAGTACTTC
CASSQDSGTQYF
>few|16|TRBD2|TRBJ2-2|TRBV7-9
TGTGCCAGCAGCGGCCGACTAGCGGGGGTAACCGGGGAGCTGTTTTTT
CASSGRLAGVTGELFF
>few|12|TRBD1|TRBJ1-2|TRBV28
TGTGCCAGCAGATGGACAGGTTATGGCTACACCTTC
CASRWTGYGYTF
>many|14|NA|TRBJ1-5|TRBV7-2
TGTGCCAGCAGCCCTAACCTAGGTAATCAGCCCCAGCATTTT
CASSPNLGNQPQHF
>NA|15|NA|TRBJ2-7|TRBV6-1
TGTGCCAGCAGTCCCTTTATGGGCTTACCCTACGAGCAGTACTTC
CASSPFMGLPYEQYF
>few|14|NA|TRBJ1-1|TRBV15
TGTGCCACCAGCAGAGATCCAGTAGGCACTGAAGCTTTCTTT
CATSRDPVGTEAFF
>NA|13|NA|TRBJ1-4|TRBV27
TGTGCCAGCAGCCGTGAAGTGTCGGGTAGACTGTTTTTT
CASSREVSGRLFF
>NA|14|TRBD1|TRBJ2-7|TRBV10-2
TGCGCCAGCAGTGTGGTCTCAGGGGGTCTCGAGCAGTACTTC
CASSVVSGGLEQYF
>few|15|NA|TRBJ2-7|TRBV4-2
TGTGCCAGCAGCCAAGAACGGCAGCTCTCCTACGAGCAGTACTTC
CASSQERQLSYEQYF
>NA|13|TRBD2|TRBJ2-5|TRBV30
TGTGCCTGGGGGGGACTAGTGCGCGGGACCCAGTACTTC
CAWGGLVRGTQYF
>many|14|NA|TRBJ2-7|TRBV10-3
TGTGCCATCAGTGAGTACGCGGAGACCTACGAGCAGTACTTC
CAISEYAETYEQYF
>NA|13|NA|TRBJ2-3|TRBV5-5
TGTGCCTCCAGTCGGTGGGACACAGATACGCAGTATTTT
CASSRWDTDTQYF
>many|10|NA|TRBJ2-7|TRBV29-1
TGCAGAGCAACAGGGATCGAGCAGTACTTC
CRATGIEQYF
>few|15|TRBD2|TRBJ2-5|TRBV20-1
TGCAGTGCCATACGCCCCGGGACTAGGGAAGAGACCCAGTACTTC
CSAIRPGTREETQYF
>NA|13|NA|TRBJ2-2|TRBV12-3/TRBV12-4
TGTGCCAGCCGGGGTCCGCCGGTCGGGGAGCTGTTTTTT
CASRGPPVGELFF